The TCR beta chain under discussion was sequenced for a study of preoperative IRX-2 immunotherapy in early breast cancer. Documented treatment: preoperative locoregional IRX-2 cytokine immunotherapy. Samples came from a phase Ib trial of preoperative locoregional IRX-2 cytokine immunotherapy. Measured with immunoSEQ multiplex PCR; TCRdb has only the in-frame clones, and not every one. The repertoire includes 20,000 to 30,000 clones, roughly four fifths of them detected once, and 6% to 7.5% sits in the top ten. With 5 bases removed from V and 6 bases from J, the gap between germline ends came to 20 bases. Germline assignment: CDR1 SGHVS and CDR2 FNYEAQ. The CDR3 has 15 residues.

This clonotype was sampled from a human donor with breast cancer. The J gene is TRBJ2-7, the V gene TRBV7-6; D is perhaps TRBD2 (7 bases). Sequencing used lymph node tissue, obtained after IRX-2 immunotherapy. The CDR3 region has the DNA TGTGCCAGCAGCCCCCGGGGGGCAGGGTCGTCCGAGCAGTACTTC. The encoded protein is CASSPRGAGSSEQYF.